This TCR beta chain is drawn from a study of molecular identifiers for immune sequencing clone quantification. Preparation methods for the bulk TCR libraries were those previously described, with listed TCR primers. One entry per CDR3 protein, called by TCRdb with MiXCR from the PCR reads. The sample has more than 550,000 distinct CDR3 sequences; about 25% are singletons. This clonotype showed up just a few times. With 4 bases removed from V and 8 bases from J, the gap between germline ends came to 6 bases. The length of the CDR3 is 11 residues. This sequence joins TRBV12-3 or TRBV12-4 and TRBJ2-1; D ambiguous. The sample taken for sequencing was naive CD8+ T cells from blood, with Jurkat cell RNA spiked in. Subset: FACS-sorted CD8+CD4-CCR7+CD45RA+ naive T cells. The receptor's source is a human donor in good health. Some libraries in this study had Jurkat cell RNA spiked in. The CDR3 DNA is TGTGCCAGCAGTTCCACGGATGAGCAGTTCTTC. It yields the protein CASSSTDEQFF.